The 15 T cell receptor beta chains reported below all come from one sample, sequenced in a study of T cell responses to AZD1222 COVID-19 vaccine. The repertoire was sequenced with immunoSEQ multiplex PCR; TCRdb's copy has only in-frame clones and lacks some. The repertoire holds 120,000 or so clones, with 81% as singletons. This specimen consisted of peripheral blood, obtained on day 0 of AZD1222 vaccination. These receptors were taken from an adult in good health.

This chain connects TRBV7-2 to TRBJ2-1; tentative D call: TRBD1 (6 bases). V gave up 0 bases and J gave up 2 bases, with 8 bases separating them. Germline CDR1 SGHTA, CDR2 FQGNSA. The CDR3 is 15 amino acids. CDR3 coding DNA: TGTGCCAGCAGCTTAGCTCGGGACACCTACAATGAGCAGTTCTTC. It yields the protein CASSLARDTYNEQFF. Full variable domain (remainder filled in from reference TRBV7-2 and TRBJ2-1): GAGVSQSPSNKVTEKGKDVELRCDPISGHTALYWYRQSLGQGLEFLIYFQGNSAPDKSGLPSDRFSAERTGGSVSTLTIQRTQQEDSAVYLCASSLARDTYNEQFFGPGTRLTVL.

The rearrangement links TRBV25-1 to TRBJ2-3; D is perhaps TRBD1 (5 bases). The V gene's germline CDR1 is MGHDK and CDR2 SYGVNS. The CDR3 contains 16 residues. The germline V and J ends were trimmed by 1 base and 2 bases, with 13 bases remaining between them. CDR3 coding DNA: TGTGCCAGCAGTGAATTAGACAGCCGGGCCACAGATACGCAGTATTTT. Residues: CASSELDSRATDTQYF.

The chain links TRBV19 to TRBJ1-3; D ambiguous. Looked up from germline, CDR1 is LNHDA and CDR2 is SQIVND (reference sequence). This CDR3 is 14 amino acids long. Trimming took 3 bases from V and 0 from J, leaving 6 bases between them. For the CDR3, the DNA is TGTGCCAGTAGTATGCCTAGCTCTGGAAACACCATATATTTT. Encoded protein: CASSMPSSGNTIYF.

In its sample, this clone was seen once. J is TRBJ1-1 and V is TRBV18; D remains unclear. The CDR3 is 14 amino acids. With 2 bases removed from V and 7 bases from J, the gap between germline ends came to 14 bases. The V gene's germline CDR1 is KGHSH and CDR2 LQKENI. The CDR3 loop is CASSPEAGWDEAFF. The CDR3 DNA follows: TGTGCCAGCTCACCAGAGGCGGGCTGGGATGAAGCTTTCTTT.

The rearrangement uses TRBV19 and TRBJ2-1, with TRBD2 matching 8 bases. CDR1 is LNHDA and CDR2 is SQIVND in the germline V gene (reference sequence). The CDR3 is 16 residues long. With V trimmed by 0 bases and J by 2 bases, 3 bases remained unmatched. The CDR3 region is CASSIDRLATYNEQFF. DNA for the CDR3: TGTGCCAGTAGTATAGATAGACTAGCGACCTACAATGAGCAGTTCTTC.

The chain couples TRBV5-8 to TRBJ2-1; no clear D. Germline assignment: CDR1 SGHTS and CDR2 YDEGEE. V lost 1 base, J lost 10 bases, and 18 bases lay in between. This CDR3 is 15 amino acids long. The CDR3: CASSLRQSSRSEQFF. Here the CDR3 DNA reads TGTGCCAGCAGCTTGCGCCAGTCATCTAGGTCGGAGCAGTTCTTC. The full variable domain, in which reference TRBV5-8 and TRBJ2-1 provide the parts outside the CDR3, is EAGVTQSPTHLIKTRGQQATLRCSPISGHTSVYWYQQALGLGLQFLLWYDEGEERNRGNFPPRFSGRQFPNYSSELNVNALELEDSALYLCASSLRQSSRSEQFFGPGTRLTVL.

The gene calls are TRBV5-6 and TRBJ1-1; maybe TRBD1 (6 bases). The CDR3 is made up of 17 amino acids. CDR1 SGHDT and CDR2 YYEEEE come from the germline V gene. V lost 4 bases and J lost 0, with 19 bases in between. CDR3 sequence: CASSLGQLRRLNTEAFF. As DNA, the CDR3 is TGTGCCAGCAGCCTAGGACAGTTGAGGCGGTTGAACACTGAAGCTTTCTTT.

The CDR3 DNA follows: TGTGCCAGCAGCCTGGGGAGTAATACGCAGTATTTT. Translated: CASSLGSNTQYF. The J gene is TRBJ2-3, the V gene TRBV14; a possible D gene is TRBD2 (5 bases). CDR1 is SGHDN and CDR2 is FVKESK in the germline V gene. V was clipped by 4 bases and J by 7 bases, with 9 bases between them. This CDR3 contains 12 residues.

The chain employs TRBV3-1 (or the pseudogene TRBV3-2) and TRBJ2-1, with 10 bases that match TRBD2. The CDR3 runs 17 residues. V lost 0 bases, J lost 9 bases, and 11 bases stayed unmatched. Germline loops: CDR1 LGHDT, CDR2 YNNKEL (reference sequence). CDR3 sequence: CASSQERLAGVRSEQFF. For the CDR3, the DNA is TGTGCCAGCAGCCAAGAGCGGCTAGCGGGAGTTCGGAGTGAGCAGTTCTTC.

V is TRBV2 and J is TRBJ1-1; the D gene is possibly TRBD1 (5 bases). Germline lookup yields CDR1 SNHLY and CDR2 FYNNEI. With 6 bases removed from V and 1 base from J, the gap between germline ends came to 9 bases. The CDR3 has 13 residues. The CDR3 loop is CASRRDWNTEAFF. The CDR3, as DNA: TGTGCCAGCAGGAGGGACTGGAACACTGAAGCTTTCTTT.

The gene calls are TRBV7-2 and TRBJ2-6; weak D call: TRBD1 (5 bases). Germline V gene sequence: CDR1 SGHTA, CDR2 FQGNSA. The V end lost 4 bases, the J end lost 2 bases, and 21 bases lay between the germline ends. The CDR3 sequence is 19 residues long. CDR3 bases: TGTGCCAGCAGCTCTAACGTACAGGTTCGGGTACCTGGGGCCAACGTCCTGACTTTC. Encoded protein: CASSSNVQVRVPGANVLTF. Complete variable domain (other parts from reference TRBV7-2 and TRBJ2-6): GAGVSQSPSNKVTEKGKDVELRCDPISGHTALYWYRQSLGQGLEFLIYFQGNSAPDKSGLPSDRFSAERTGGSVSTLTIQRTQQEDSAVYLCASSSNVQVRVPGANVLTFGAGSRLTVL.

V gene TRBV7-2 combines with J gene TRBJ1-5; TRBD1 agrees at 8 bases. With 4 bases clipped from V and 6 bases from J, the junction kept 11 bases outside the gene matches. The CDR3 runs to 16 residues. Germline V gives CDR1 SGHTA, CDR2 FQGNSA. The CDR3 is CASSSTGERISQPQHF. Written as DNA, the CDR3 is TGTGCCAGCAGCTCGACAGGGGAGCGAATTAGTCAGCCCCAGCATTTT.

The chain couples TRBV19 to TRBJ1-6, with D uncertain. Looked up from germline, CDR1 is LNHDA and CDR2 is SQIVND (reference sequence). V lost 4 bases to trimming and J lost 7 bases, with 14 bases between them. CDR3 size: 15 residues. The CDR3 DNA follows: TGTGCCAGTAGTACCTTGACATTGGCGAATTCACCCCTCCACTTT. Translation: CASSTLTLANSPLHF.

This clone appeared once. J is TRBJ2-7 and V is TRBV7-2, with 16 nucleotides matching TRBD2. This CDR3 region has 18 residues. V gave up 3 bases and J gave up 1 base; unmatched junction bases: 6. Germline V gene sequence: CDR1 SGHTA, CDR2 FQGNSA. The CDR3 DNA reads as TGTGCCAGCAGCTTTACCGGGACTAGCGGGAGGGCTTCCTACGAGCAGTACTTC. Translation: CASSFTGTSGRASYEQYF.

The rearrangement links TRBV7-9 to TRBJ2-1; D is ambiguous. The germline V gene encodes CDR1 SEHNR and CDR2 FQNEAQ (reference sequence). The V and J ends lost 3 bases and 1 base respectively, with 4 bases between them. The CDR3 is made up of 13 amino acids. The CDR3 spells CASSFRSYNEQFF. The CDR3 DNA reads as TGTGCCAGCAGCTTTCGGTCCTACAATGAGCAGTTCTTC.